This T cell receptor beta chain was observed in a study of blood T cell repertoires in COVID-19. The method was immunoSEQ multiplex PCR; TCRdb's version includes in-frame clones alone and lacks a portion of them. This table has around 130,000 clones, approximately 79% appearing once. With 3 bases removed from V and 6 bases from J, the gap between germline ends came to 18 bases. Germline lookup yields CDR1 LNHNV and CDR2 YYDKDF (reference sequence). The CDR3 totals 15 residues. Cohorts were based on clinical histories the participants reported. The specimen sequenced was PBMCs or T cells enriched from blood (not recorded which). The J gene is TRBJ2-7, the V gene TRBV15; D perhaps matches TRBD2 (5 bases). The clonotype comes from a man in his forties with acute COVID-19. The CDR3 loop is CATSRDNGVGVEQYF. The DNA for the CDR3 is TGTGCCACCAGCAGGGATAACGGAGTCGGGGTCGAGCAGTACTTC.